The 15 T cell receptor beta chains reported below all come from one sample, sequenced in a study of T cell responses to AZD1222 COVID-19 vaccine. The data were produced by immunoSEQ multiplex PCR, yet TCRdb's version contains in-frame clones alone and is incomplete. Seen here are some 120,000 clones, approximately 86% observed once, and the top ten hold 12%. Sequences were derived from peripheral blood, sampled on day 0 of AZD1222 vaccination. The receptors stem from an adult in good health.

This clone was recorded only once. The rearrangement links TRBV28 to TRBJ1-5; unclear D gene. Germline V CDR1 and CDR2: MDHEN, SYDVKM. V gave up 3 bases and J gave up 1 base, with 10 bases separating them. This CDR3 region has 15 residues. The DNA for the CDR3 is TGTGCCAGCAGTTTGAGTCAGCTAAGCAATCAGCCCCAGCATTTT. It yields the protein CASSLSQLSNQPQHF.

This chain connects TRBV11-3 to TRBJ2-2; D call uncertain. Between the trimmed V and J ends, which lost 5 bases and 0 bases, there was a span of 7 bases. The CDR3 loop spans 14 amino acids. The germline gives CDR1 SGHNT, CDR2 YENEEA. CDR3 in amino acids: CASSAHPNTGELFF. The CDR3, as DNA: TGTGCCAGCAGCGCACACCCGAACACCGGGGAGCTGTTTTTT. Combining the CDR3 with reference TRBV11-3 and TRBJ2-2 gives the whole variable domain EAGVVQSPRYKIIEKKQPVAFWCNPISGHNTLYWYLQNLGQGPELLIRYENEEAVDDSQLPKDRFSAERLKGVDSTLKIQPAELGDSAVYLCASSAHPNTGELFFGEGSRLTVL.

The chain recombines TRBV7-8 with TRBJ1-1; maybe TRBD1 (5 bases). CDR3 length: 16 residues. V shed 5 bases and J shed 1 base, with 17 bases lying between them. Germline lookup yields CDR1 SGHVS and CDR2 FQNEAQ. This CDR3 reads CASSHLSSGGNTEAFF. The CDR3 coding sequence is TGTGCCAGCAGCCACCTGAGTTCGGGGGGGAACACTGAAGCTTTCTTT.

The rearrangement uses TRBV7-9 and TRBJ2-2; D gene unclear. The CDR3 runs 16 residues. V was cut by 3 bases and J by 2 bases, with 13 bases left in between. Germline V gene sequence: CDR1 SEHNR, CDR2 FQNEAQ (reference sequence). Written as DNA, the CDR3 is TGTGCCAGCAGCTTTTATGGGCCAGCTAACACCGGGGAGCTGTTTTTT. It codes for CASSFYGPANTGELFF.

This clone was counted a few times. This rearrangement joins TRBV30 to TRBJ2-2; TRBD1 aligns across 10 bases. The CDR3 spans 15 residues. V gave up 2 bases and J gave up 7 bases; unmatched junction bases: 7. The germline V gene has CDR1 GTSNPN and CDR2 SVGIG (reference sequence). CDR3 sequence reads: CAWSPGTGDHGELFF. The CDR3 bases are TGTGCCTGGAGTCCAGGGACAGGGGATCACGGGGAGCTGTTTTTT.

V is TRBV19 and J is TRBJ1-1, with D tentatively TRBD1 (6 bases). Trimming stripped 6 bases from V and 3 bases from J, with 11 bases between. Germline V gives CDR1 LNHDA, CDR2 SQIVND (reference sequence). This CDR3 is 13 amino acids long. CDR3 nucleotides: TGTGCCAGTAGATCAGGGGCGTACACTGAAGCTTTCTTT. Translating gives CASRSGAYTEAFF. The full variable domain, in which reference TRBV19 and TRBJ1-1 provide the parts outside the CDR3, is DGGITQSPKYLFRKEGQNVTLSCEQNLNHDAMYWYRQDPGQGLRLIYYSQIVNDFQKGDIAEGYSVSREKKESFPLTVTSAQKNPTAFYLCASRSGAYTEAFFGQGTRLTVV.

The rearrangement links TRBV7-2 to TRBJ1-1, with a tentative D call TRBD1 (6 bases). The V end lost 6 bases, the J end lost 0 bases, and 11 bases lay between the germline ends. Germline V gene sequence: CDR1 SGHTA, CDR2 FQGNSA. The CDR3 is made up of 14 amino acids. CDR3 protein: CASSPHRVNTEAFF. In DNA form, the CDR3 reads TGTGCCAGCAGTCCCCACAGGGTGAACACTGAAGCTTTCTTT.

The CDR3 DNA sequence: TGTGCCAGCAGCGTCCAGGGGGTAACTGGAAACACCATATATTTT. Translation gives CASSVQGVTGNTIYF. The chain joins TRBV9 to TRBJ1-3; 7 nucleotides agree with TRBD1. The CDR3 is 15 amino acids. Germline values: CDR1 SGDLS, CDR2 YYNGEE. With V trimmed by 2 bases and J by 2 bases, 4 bases remained unmatched.

The chain recombines TRBV2 with TRBJ2-1; D is ambiguous. V was trimmed by 4 bases and J by 1 base, leaving 11 bases between them. The CDR3 extends over 15 amino acids. Per germline, CDR1 SNHLY and CDR2 FYNNEI. The CDR3 reads CASSADAPSYNEQFF. In DNA, the CDR3 is TGTGCCAGCAGTGCTGACGCCCCGTCCTACAATGAGCAGTTCTTC.

J is TRBJ1-2 and V is TRBV4-3, with a tentative D call TRBD1 (6 bases). The CDR3 sequence is 15 residues long. Between the trimmed V and J ends, which lost 4 bases and 5 bases, there was a span of 17 bases. CDR1 LGHNA and CDR2 YSLEER come from the germline V gene. This CDR3 reads CASSPLEGGGYGYTF. DNA of the CDR3: TGCGCCAGCAGCCCACTTGAAGGGGGAGGATATGGCTACACCTTC.

V gene TRBV7-9 combines with J gene TRBJ1-2; a weak D match, TRBD1 (6 bases). Germline lookup yields CDR1 SEHNR and CDR2 FQNEAQ (reference sequence). There are 13 residues in the CDR3. As DNA, the CDR3 is TGTGCGCCAGGGGCCTTAGCTAACTATGGCTACACCTTC. Its translation is CAPGALANYGYTF.

The rearrangement joins TRBV2 to TRBJ1-2; no definite D call. V lost 6 bases, J lost 8 bases, and 10 bases lay in between. CDR1 and CDR2 (germline): SNHLY, FYNNEI. The CDR3 totals 11 residues. The CDR3 loop reads CASSVREGYTF. The CDR3 region has the DNA TGTGCCAGCAGCGTGAGAGAAGGCTACACCTTC.

The CDR3 sequence: CASRSDSNTQYF. The CDR3 DNA follows: TGTGCCAGCAGATCTGACTCTAATACGCAGTATTTT. V usage is TRBV7-2 and J usage is TRBJ2-3; no clear D gene. Germline V lookup: CDR1 SGHTA, CDR2 FQGNSA. This CDR3 spans 12 amino acids. The V and J ends lost 6 bases and 7 bases respectively, with 11 bases between them.

Here the CDR3 DNA reads TGTGCCAGCAGTTTAGGCGGGAGAACCGGGGAGCTGTTTTTT. Amino acids: CASSLGGRTGELFF. The chain carries TRBV28 and TRBJ2-2; 7 bases agree with TRBD2. CDR3 length equals 14 residues. The V segment lost 2 bases and the J segment 5 bases; nucleotides outside the gene matches: 2. CDR1 MDHEN and CDR2 SYDVKM come from the germline V gene.

The chain uses TRBV18 and TRBJ1-1; TRBD1 aligns across 7 bases. Germline values: CDR1 KGHSH, CDR2 LQKENI. This CDR3 region has 12 residues. Trimming removed 3 bases from V and 7 bases from J; junction bases left unmatched: 2. The CDR3 loop reads CASSPQGGEAFF. CDR3 sequence (DNA): TGTGCCAGCTCACCGCAGGGGGGTGAAGCTTTCTTT.